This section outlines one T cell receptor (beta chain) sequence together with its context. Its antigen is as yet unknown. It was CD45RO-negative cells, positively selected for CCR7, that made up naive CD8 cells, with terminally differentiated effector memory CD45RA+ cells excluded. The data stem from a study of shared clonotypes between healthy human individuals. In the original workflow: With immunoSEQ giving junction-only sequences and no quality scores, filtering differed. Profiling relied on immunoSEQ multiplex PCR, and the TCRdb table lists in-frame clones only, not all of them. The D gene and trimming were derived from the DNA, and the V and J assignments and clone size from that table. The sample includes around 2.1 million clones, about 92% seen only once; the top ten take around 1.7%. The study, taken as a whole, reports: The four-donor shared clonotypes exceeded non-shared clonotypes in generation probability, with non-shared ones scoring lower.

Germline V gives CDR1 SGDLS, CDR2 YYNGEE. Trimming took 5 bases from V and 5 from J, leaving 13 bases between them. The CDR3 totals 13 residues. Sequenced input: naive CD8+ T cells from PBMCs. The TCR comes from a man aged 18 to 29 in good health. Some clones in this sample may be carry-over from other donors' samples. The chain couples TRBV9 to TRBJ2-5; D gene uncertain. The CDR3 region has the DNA TGTGCCAGCAGTGGTACCTTGGGGGAGACCCAGTACTTC. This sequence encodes CASSGTLGETQYF.